This paragraph covers one TCR beta chain sequence. The data are from a study of cytomegalovirus exposure and HLA in healthy donors. The PCR used 60 Vbeta and 13 Jbeta primers. Assay used: immunoSEQ multiplex PCR; TCRdb lists only in-frame clones, some missing. This sample has about 130,000 clones, with roughly 68% found just once. The CDR3 sequence is 14 residues long. V was clipped by 0 bases and J by 8 bases, with 10 bases between them. Germline CDR1 and CDR2: SEHNR and FQNEAQ (reference sequence). The genes are TRBV7-9 and TRBJ1-4, with D unresolved. This TCR was recovered from a woman aged 45 to 65 in good health and CMV-seropositive. Sequenced sample: PBMCs. The CDR3 coding sequence is TGTGCCAGCAGCTTAGCATACAGCGGCGAAAAACTGTTTTTT. Amino acid sequence: CASSLAYSGEKLFF.